This TCR beta chain is from a study of cytomegalovirus exposure and HLA in healthy donors. Nominally healthy donors were sampled, though unrecorded immune exposures were likely. The PCR contained 60 Vbeta and 13 Jbeta primers. Sequencing was performed with immunoSEQ multiplex PCR; in TCRdb, only in-frame clones are kept and a portion is missing. The table lists about 130,000 clones, around three quarters of them singletons. Study-wide points: A later analysis linked a missense DCLRE1C variant to TCR beta V- and J-gene trimming. According to the study, roughly 180 TCR beta chains were cytomegalovirus-associated. A classifier reportedly called cytomegalovirus status with high sensitivity and specificity.

With regard to this clone: Antigen unknown.

Sequencing used PBMCs. The receptor was isolated from a male donor in good health and CMV-seronegative.

The CDR3 sequence: CASSSPARGTYEQFF. As DNA, the CDR3 is TGTGCCAGCAGCTCTCCCGCGCGGGGGACTTATGAGCAGTTCTTC. The chain is built from TRBV7-6 and TRBJ2-1; 7 bases are shared with TRBD2. The CDR3 has 15 residues. Germline V gives CDR1 SGHVS, CDR2 FNYEAQ. V was clipped by 4 bases and J by 8 bases; unmatched bases: 11.